This TCR beta chain was captured in a study of blood T cell repertoires in COVID-19. Study context: PBMCs, B-cell-depleted T cells, or T cells were the source of the cDNA or gDNA that made up the material.

Method: immunoSEQ multiplex PCR; TCRdb's copy keeps in-frame clones and lacks some. The sample lists around 36,000 clones, roughly four fifths occurring once. The sample consisted of peripheral blood. This clonotype was obtained from a man aged 50-60 years with acute or convalescent COVID-19.

The CDR3 nucleotides read TGCGCCAGCAGCCAACTAAGGGAGGGCAATCAGCCCCAGCATTTT. It codes for CASSQLREGNQPQHF. The chain recombines TRBV4-1 with TRBJ1-5; the D is unclear. Germline V CDR1 and CDR2: MGHRA, YSYEKL. This CDR3 spans 15 amino acids. The germline V and J ends were trimmed by 2 bases and 2 bases, with 10 bases remaining between them.